Listed here is a single TCR beta chain. This study enrolled people aged about 18 to 90 from 20 to 25 US geographic areas. The data belong to a study of blood T cell repertoires in COVID-19. Data came from immunoSEQ multiplex PCR; TCRdb stores just in-frame clones and leaves some out. The repertoire holds roughly 200,000 clones, with roughly nine tenths as singletons. Trimming removed 3 bases from V and 6 bases from J; junction bases left unmatched: 4. The CDR3 totals 13 residues. The TCR comes from a woman between 35 and 50 years old with acute COVID-19. V is TRBV12-3 or TRBV12-4 and J is TRBJ1-2, with 7 bases matching TRBD1. Source material: PBMCs or T cells enriched from blood (not recorded which). The chain's CDR3 is CASSFRDSDGYTF. The CDR3 bases are TGTGCCAGCAGTTTTCGGGACAGTGATGGCTACACCTTC.